This T cell receptor beta chain was observed in a study of T-cell memory formation after mild COVID-19. About the research overall: Across donors, TCR clusters were largely donor specific.

This clonotype appeared a few times. Its specificity is not known. The J segment lost 2 bases and the V segment lost 4 bases, leaving 5 bases of the junction unmatched. This CDR3 comprises 17 residues. CDR1 and CDR2 (germline): SEHNR, FQNEAQ (reference sequence). Study findings and constraints: CD4/CD8 balance characterized clones contracting day 15 to 85, and CD4+ skew characterized later expanders. There were some responding clones in pre-infection memory, which suggested that cross-reactive memory had joined. CD4+ contracting clones lay mainly in CM and EM, CD8+ ones in EMRA.

TCRdb recomputed calls from the 5' RACE reads with MiXCR, one row per CDR3 protein. The repertoire holds around 450,000 distinct CDR3 sequences, with around 18% as singletons. Material: PBMCs or a T cell subset sorted from them (not recorded which). The source is an adult woman who had mild COVID-19 (a few samples of this study predate the infection). Cell type and time point are not known. The chain uses TRBV7-9 and TRBJ2-1; 13 bases align to TRBD2. In DNA form, the CDR3 reads TGTGCCAGCAGCTCCGGACTAGCGGGAGCTCCCTACAATGAGCAGTTCTTC. The encoded protein is CASSSGLAGAPYNEQFF.